This T cell receptor beta chain emerged from a study of long-term antiretroviral therapy in people with HIV (dated by TCRdb to 2022 to 2024). General notes on the study: The earliest samples were collected roughly a decade before the 2015 WHO recommendation for immediate ART, at a time when ART was usually postponed until CD4 counts fell. A retrospective serial study tested whether changes in peripheral blood TRB repertoire composition and diversity were associated with ART initiation and durable HIV suppression. The cohort contributed roughly 190 cryopreserved PBMC samples from 30 adults with confirmed HIV infection, collected serially over a mean of approximately six years (range 1-12). Among the 25 to 30 participants with HIV, fewer than twelve were female. No cross-contamination during QIAcube processing turned up in test extractions that ran a monoclonal T-cell line alongside about 35 polyclonal samples. The study at large found these results: Because pre-ART samples had limited cell numbers, profiling was done on unsorted PBMC rather than on sorted CD4+ and CD8+ T cells. CDR3 length ranges in HIV repertoires were narrower than in controls, and network structure suggested an antigen-experienced repertoire with only a slight naive shift after ART. The samples were dated from the mid-2000s to the late 2010s, and the ART regimens that were used may be less effective than current ART regimens. Because PBMC availability was limited, only the TCR beta chain was sequenced, with no alpha chain pairing. ART initiation was associated with a significant increase in TRB diversity, but diversity stayed significantly below transplant donor controls even after long-term ART. At every time point, the repertoire was dominated by expanded TRB clones first identified before ART initiation, although this dominance fluctuated and, in many PLHIV, declined after ART. Inferences about post-ART repertoire changes are limited because no data were available on ART adherence, viral resistance or therapy changes.

The immunoSEQ hsTCRB v3.0 assay was used at survey level resolution to sequence the TRB variable region. The targeted TRB sequencing depth was roughly 35,000-50,000 T-cell genomes per sample. Pooled TRB libraries were sequenced on an Illumina MiSeq with a v3 150-cycle kit. Concerning the study's data processing: Analysis of repertoires was carried out in R inside a reproducible Nextflow workflow spanning QC, data transformation and analysis. Custom analyses were implemented in LymphoSeq2, an R package for AIRR-Seq data exploration. Four samples that yielded fewer than 5000 total TRB sequences were excluded, so that fewer than 200 HIV repertoires were analyzed. Among the approximately 190 retained HIV repertoires, about 57 were collected before ART initiation and 120 to 140 after ART initiation. Each repertoire was downsampled to 5000 TRB nucleotide sequences, and summary statistics were averaged across 100 downsampling iterations. TRB sequences were retained for analysis only if CDR3 regions of at least seven amino acids were present. Diversity was assessed using a clonality score derived from Shannon entropy and using the Gini coefficient. Repertoire networks linked the top 5000 CDR3 amino acid sequences whenever two sequences differed by an edit distance of one. For TRB CDR3 amino acid sequences, antigen specificity groups and MHC restriction were predicted with GLIPH2. Known CMV, EBV, HIV or tissue antigen associations were flagged by matching CDR3 amino acid sequences against VDJdb and McPAS-TCR. Pre-ART, post-ART and control groups were compared with Wilcoxon signed-rank tests and Holm-Bonferroni correction. TCRdb took this table from immuneACCESS and kept in-frame rearrangements with V and J called. Such tables lack part of the clones; where checked against another copy, unresolved V genes explain under half of the gap, and the rest is unexplained. V, J and clone size derive from that table, while D and trimming were established from the DNA sequence. The sample has 7,000 to 8,000 clones on record, more than 65% of them singletons. 16% of the sample is in the top ten clones.

CDR1 KGHSH and CDR2 LQKENI were looked up in the germline V gene. From cysteine to phenylalanine, the CDR3 is 16 amino acids long. The sequence is cut down to CDR3 DNA, 48 bases in frame from base 1. Relative to germline, V is 2 bases shorter and J is 0 bases shorter, with 11 bases between their ends. Participants were included only if at least one PBMC sample before ART initiation and at least two post-ART samples were available. All participants with HIV were treated in the United States of America. Before DNA extraction, cryopreserved samples of roughly 0.95-10 million PBMC were thawed and washed. At the time of the earliest PBMC sample, participants with HIV were aged between roughly 20 and 55 years. PBMC samples from each participant spanned 1-4 timepoints before ART initiation and 2-8 timepoints after ART initiation, with a median of 7 samples. Serial HIV viral load, CD4+ T-cell count, ART history and demographic data were obtained for every participant. Genomic DNA was extracted from unsorted PBMC with a Qiagen kit on a QIAcube, processed in batches of 12 samples.

To note about this clone: There is no known antigen for this receptor. Base qualities are not at hand, and no much larger clone is one base apart.

The sequence links TRBV18 to TRBJ1-3, with the identity of the D gene unclear. Here the sequenced sample was unsorted PBMCs, taken 0.1 years after starting antiretroviral therapy. The TCR comes from a man between 35 and 55 years old with HIV. The CDR3 loop reads CASSPNGAVSGNTIYF. The bases are TGTGCCAGCTCACCAAACGGAGCGGTCTCTGGAAACACCATATATTTT.